Below, one T cell receptor (beta chain) is given with its context. The antigen is not known. TCRdb analysed the 5' RACE reads with MiXCR anew, one entry per CDR3 protein. The data hold 450,000 to 600,000 distinct CDR3 sequences, with around a sixth observed a single time. There are 14 residues in the CDR3. The germline CDR1 and CDR2 sequences are SEHNR and FQNEAQ (reference sequence). The germline V and J ends were trimmed by 2 bases and 4 bases, with 9 bases remaining between them. These data come from a study of T cells after yellow fever vaccination. Study-level findings and limits: Bulk-population clonotypes that are abundant could appear as contaminants in FACS-sorted repertoires.

The rearrangement joins TRBV7-9 to TRBJ2-1; no definite D call. The source of this sequence is a man aged 18 to 29 who received the YFV17D yellow fever vaccine. The input for sequencing was PBMCs, taken 5 to 6 days after the first yellow fever vaccination. The CDR3 DNA follows: TGTGCCAGCAGCTTATCCGGACGGTACAATGAGCAGTTCTTC. Encoded protein: CASSLSGRYNEQFF.